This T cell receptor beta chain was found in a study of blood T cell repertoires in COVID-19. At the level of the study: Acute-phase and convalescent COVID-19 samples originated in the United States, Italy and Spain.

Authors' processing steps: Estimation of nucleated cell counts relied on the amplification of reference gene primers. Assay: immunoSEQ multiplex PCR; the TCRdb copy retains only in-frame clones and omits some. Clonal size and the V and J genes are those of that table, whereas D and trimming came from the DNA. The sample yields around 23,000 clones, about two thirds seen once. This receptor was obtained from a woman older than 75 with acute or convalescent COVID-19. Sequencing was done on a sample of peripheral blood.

CDR3 region: CASSIPGQGGDIQYF. The CDR3 region has the DNA TGTGCCAGTAGTATCCCGGGACAGGGGGGTGACATTCAGTACTTC. V gene TRBV19 combines with J gene TRBJ2-4; 11 bases match TRBD1. V was pared by 3 bases and J by 8 bases, with 6 bases of the junction left unmatched. Germline loops: CDR1 LNHDA, CDR2 SQIVND (reference sequence). This CDR3 spans 15 amino acids.